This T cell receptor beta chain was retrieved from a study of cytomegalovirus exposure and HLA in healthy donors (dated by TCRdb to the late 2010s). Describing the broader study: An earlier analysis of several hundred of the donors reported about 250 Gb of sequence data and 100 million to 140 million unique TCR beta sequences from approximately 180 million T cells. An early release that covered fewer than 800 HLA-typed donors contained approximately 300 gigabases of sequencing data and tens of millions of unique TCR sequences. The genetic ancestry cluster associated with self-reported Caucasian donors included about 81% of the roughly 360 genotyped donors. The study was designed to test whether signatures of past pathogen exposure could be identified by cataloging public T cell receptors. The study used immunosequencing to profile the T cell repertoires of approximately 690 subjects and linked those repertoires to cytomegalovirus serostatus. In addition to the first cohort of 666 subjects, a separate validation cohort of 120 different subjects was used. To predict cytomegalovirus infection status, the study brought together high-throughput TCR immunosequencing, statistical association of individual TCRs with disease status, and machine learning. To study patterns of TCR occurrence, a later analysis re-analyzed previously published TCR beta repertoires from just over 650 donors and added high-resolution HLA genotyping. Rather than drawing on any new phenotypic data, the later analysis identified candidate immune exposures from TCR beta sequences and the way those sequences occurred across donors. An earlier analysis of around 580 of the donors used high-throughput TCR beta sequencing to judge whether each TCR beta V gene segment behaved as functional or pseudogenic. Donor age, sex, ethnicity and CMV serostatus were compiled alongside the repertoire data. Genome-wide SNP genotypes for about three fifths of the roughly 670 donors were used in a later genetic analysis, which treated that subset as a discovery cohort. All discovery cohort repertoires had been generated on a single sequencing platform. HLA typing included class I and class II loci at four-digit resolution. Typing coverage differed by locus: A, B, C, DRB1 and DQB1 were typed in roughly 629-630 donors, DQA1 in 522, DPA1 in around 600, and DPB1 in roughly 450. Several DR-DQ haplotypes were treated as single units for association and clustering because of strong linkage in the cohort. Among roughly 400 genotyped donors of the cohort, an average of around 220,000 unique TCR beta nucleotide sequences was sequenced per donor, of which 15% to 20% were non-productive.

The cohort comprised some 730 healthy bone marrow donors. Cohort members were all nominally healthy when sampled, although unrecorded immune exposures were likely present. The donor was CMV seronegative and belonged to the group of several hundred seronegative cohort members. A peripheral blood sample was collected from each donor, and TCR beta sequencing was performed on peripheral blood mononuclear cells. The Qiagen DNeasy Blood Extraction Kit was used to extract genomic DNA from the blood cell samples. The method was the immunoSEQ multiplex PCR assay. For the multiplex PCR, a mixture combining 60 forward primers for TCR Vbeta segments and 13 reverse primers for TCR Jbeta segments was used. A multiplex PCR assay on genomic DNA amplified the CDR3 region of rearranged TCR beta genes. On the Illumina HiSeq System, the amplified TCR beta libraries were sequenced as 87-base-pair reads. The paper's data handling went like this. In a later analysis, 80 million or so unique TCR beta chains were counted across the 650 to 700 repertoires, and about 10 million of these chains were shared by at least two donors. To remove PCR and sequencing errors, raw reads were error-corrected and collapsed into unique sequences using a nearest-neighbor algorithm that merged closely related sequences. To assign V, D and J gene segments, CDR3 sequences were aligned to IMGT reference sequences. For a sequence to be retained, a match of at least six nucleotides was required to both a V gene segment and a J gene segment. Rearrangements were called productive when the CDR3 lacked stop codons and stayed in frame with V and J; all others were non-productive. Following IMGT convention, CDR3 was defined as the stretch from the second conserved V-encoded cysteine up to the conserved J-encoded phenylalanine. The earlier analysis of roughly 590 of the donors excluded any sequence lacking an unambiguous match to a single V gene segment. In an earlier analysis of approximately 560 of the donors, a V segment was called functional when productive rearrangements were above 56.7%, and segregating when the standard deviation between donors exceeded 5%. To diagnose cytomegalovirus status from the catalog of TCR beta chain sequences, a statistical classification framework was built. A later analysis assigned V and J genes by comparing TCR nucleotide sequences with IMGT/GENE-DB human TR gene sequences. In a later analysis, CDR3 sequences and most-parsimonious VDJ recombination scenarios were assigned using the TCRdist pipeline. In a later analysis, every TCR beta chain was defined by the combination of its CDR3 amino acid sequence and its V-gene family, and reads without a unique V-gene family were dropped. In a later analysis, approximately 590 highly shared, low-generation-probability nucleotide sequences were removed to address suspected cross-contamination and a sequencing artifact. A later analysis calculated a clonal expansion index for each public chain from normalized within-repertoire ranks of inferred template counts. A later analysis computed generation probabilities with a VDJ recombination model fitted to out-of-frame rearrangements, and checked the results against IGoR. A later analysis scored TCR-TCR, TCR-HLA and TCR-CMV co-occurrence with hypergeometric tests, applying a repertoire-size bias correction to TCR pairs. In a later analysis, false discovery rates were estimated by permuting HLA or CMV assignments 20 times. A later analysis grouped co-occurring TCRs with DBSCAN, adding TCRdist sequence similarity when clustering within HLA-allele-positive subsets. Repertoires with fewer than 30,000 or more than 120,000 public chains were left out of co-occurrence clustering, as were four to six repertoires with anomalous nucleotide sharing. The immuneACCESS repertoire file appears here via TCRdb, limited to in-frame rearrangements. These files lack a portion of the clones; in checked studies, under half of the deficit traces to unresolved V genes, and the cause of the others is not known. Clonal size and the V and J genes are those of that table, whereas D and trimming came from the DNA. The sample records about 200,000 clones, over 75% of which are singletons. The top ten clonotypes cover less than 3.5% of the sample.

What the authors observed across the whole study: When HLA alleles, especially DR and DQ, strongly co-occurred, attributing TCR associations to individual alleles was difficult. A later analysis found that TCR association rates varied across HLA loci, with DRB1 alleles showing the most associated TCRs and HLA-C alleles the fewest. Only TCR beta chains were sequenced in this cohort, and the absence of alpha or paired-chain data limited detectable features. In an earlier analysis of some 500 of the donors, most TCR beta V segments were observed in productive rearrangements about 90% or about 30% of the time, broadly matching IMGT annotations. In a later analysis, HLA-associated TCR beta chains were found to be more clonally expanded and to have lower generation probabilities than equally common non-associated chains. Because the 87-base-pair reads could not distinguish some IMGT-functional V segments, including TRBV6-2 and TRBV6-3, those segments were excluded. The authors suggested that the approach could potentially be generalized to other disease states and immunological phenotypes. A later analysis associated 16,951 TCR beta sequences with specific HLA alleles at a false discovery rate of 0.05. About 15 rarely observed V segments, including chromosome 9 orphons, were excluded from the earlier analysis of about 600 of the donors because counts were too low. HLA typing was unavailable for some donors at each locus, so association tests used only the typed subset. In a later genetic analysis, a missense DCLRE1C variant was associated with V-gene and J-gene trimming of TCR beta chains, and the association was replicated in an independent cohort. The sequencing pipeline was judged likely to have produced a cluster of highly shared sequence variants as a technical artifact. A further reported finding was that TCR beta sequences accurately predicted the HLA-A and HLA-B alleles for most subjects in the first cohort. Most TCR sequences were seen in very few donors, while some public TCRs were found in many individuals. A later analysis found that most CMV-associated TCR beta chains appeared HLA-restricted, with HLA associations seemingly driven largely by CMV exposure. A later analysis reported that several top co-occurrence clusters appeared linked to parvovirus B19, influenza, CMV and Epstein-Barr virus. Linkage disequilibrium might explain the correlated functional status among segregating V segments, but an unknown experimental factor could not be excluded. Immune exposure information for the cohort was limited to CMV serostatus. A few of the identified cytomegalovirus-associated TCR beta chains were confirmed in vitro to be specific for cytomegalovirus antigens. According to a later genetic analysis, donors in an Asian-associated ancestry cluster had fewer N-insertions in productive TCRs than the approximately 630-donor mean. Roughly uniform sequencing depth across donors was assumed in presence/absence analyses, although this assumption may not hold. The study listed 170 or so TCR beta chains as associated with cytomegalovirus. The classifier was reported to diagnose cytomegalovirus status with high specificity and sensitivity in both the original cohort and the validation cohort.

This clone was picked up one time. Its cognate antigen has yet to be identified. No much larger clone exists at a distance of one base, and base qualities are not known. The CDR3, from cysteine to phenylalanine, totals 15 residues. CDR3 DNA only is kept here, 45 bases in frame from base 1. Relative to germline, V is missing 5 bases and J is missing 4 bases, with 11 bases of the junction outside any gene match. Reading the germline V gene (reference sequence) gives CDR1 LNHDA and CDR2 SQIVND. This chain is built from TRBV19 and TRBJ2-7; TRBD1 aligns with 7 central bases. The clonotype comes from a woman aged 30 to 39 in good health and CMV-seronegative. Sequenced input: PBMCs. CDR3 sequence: CASSAGPTGVYEQYF. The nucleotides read TGTGCCAGTAGTGCCGGACCAACAGGGGTTTACGAGCAGTACTTC.